This entry is about one TCR beta chain. The CDR3 is made up of 16 amino acids. Germline V gives CDR1 PRHDT, CDR2 FYEKMQ (reference sequence). The V gene lost 1 base and the J gene lost 4 bases, with 11 bases spanning the gap. In the original workflow: Reference gene primer amplification gave estimated nucleated cell counts. Clones were read by immunoSEQ multiplex PCR, and TCRdb kept only the in-frame ones, dropping some. The V and J calls and the clone size are those of that table, but D and trimming were determined from the DNA. The sample lists about 83,000 clones, about nine tenths seen once, with around 3% in the top ten. This record comes from a study of blood T cell repertoires in COVID-19. Study as a whole: Samples representing acute and convalescent COVID-19 were sourced from the United States, Italy and Spain.

The chain has TRBV13 and TRBJ2-6; possibly TRBD2 for D (7 bases). Sequencing was carried out using peripheral blood. This sequence originates from a woman between 45 and 60 years old with active or convalescent COVID-19. This CDR3 reads CASSLEGGPGANVLTF. CDR3 bases: TGTGCCAGCAGCTTAGAGGGGGGGCCGGGGGCCAACGTCCTGACTTTC.